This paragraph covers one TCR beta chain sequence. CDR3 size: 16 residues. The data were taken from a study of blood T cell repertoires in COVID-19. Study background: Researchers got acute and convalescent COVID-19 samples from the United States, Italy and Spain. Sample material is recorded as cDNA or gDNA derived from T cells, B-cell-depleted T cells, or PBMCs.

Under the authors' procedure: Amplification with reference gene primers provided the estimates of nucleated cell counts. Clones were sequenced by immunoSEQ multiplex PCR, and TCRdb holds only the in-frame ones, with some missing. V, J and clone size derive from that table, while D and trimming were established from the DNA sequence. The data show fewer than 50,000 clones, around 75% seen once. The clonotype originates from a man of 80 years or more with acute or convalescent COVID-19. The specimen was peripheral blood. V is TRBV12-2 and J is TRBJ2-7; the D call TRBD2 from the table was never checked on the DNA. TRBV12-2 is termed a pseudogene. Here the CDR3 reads CASRSFTLAATYEQYF. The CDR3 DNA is TGTGCAAGTCGCTCGTTCACACTAGCAGCAACCTACGAGCAGTACTTC.